A single sample is the source of the 18 T cell receptor beta chains below, sequenced in a study of PD-1 blockade in mismatch repair-deficient tumors. Method: immunoSEQ multiplex PCR; TCRdb's copy keeps in-frame clones and lacks some. The table records 15,000 or so clones, approximately 84% of them present only once. The sequencing here drew on PBMCs, taken 4 weeks after starting pembrolizumab. The receptors shown here come from an adult with mismatch repair-deficient cancer.

This sequence joins TRBV28 and TRBJ1-5, with 8 nucleotides matching TRBD1. Per germline, CDR1 MDHEN and CDR2 SYDVKM. Germline trimming cut 8 bases from V and 7 bases from J; bases unmatched to any gene: 10. The CDR3 length is 14 residues. CDR3 region: CASSEQGENQPQHF. The DNA for the CDR3 is TGTGCCAGCTCGGAACAGGGGGAAAACCAGCCCCAGCATTTT.

The chain couples TRBV4-1 to TRBJ2-1; D is possibly TRBD2 (6 bases). Trimming shortened V by 3 bases and J by 1 base, and 13 bases separated the two germline ends. CDR3 length: 16 amino acids. Germline CDR1 reads MGHRA; CDR2 reads YSYEKL. The CDR3, as DNA: TGCGCCAGCAGCCAGTGGGGGGAGCGGTCCTACAATGAGCAGTTCTTC. As protein: CASSQWGERSYNEQFF.

This clone was recorded once. The rearrangement links TRBV7-9 to TRBJ1-3; the match to TRBD1 covers 8 bases. This CDR3 comprises 16 residues. Germline lookup yields CDR1 SEHNR and CDR2 FQNEAQ (reference sequence). The V gene end was trimmed by 5 bases and the J gene end by 2 bases; junction bases not matched to a gene: 8. CDR3 residues: CASSRPEQGAGNTIYF. In DNA, the CDR3 is TGTGCCAGCAGCCGCCCTGAACAGGGGGCTGGAAACACCATATATTTT. Full variable domain (rest looked up from reference TRBV7-9 and TRBJ1-3): DTGVSQNPRHKITKRGQNVTFRCDPISEHNRLYWYRQTLGQGPEFLTYFQNEAQLEKSRLLSDRFSAERPKGSFSTLEIQRTEQGDSAMYLCASSRPEQGAGNTIYFGEGSWLTVV.

This clone was observed once. The chain carries TRBV7-9 and TRBJ2-2; a weak D match, TRBD1 (5 bases). Germline CDR1 and CDR2: SEHNR and FQNEAQ (reference sequence). The V end lost 1 base, the J end lost 4 bases, and 10 bases lay between the germline ends. This CDR3 has 15 amino acids. This chain's CDR3 is CASSLVGRVTGELFF. The CDR3 region has the DNA TGTGCCAGCAGCTTAGTCGGCAGGGTCACCGGGGAGCTGTTTTTT.

The chain links TRBV2 to TRBJ1-5; D remains ambiguous. Germline CDR1 and CDR2: SNHLY and FYNNEI. The length of the CDR3 is 14 residues. The germline V and J ends were trimmed by 8 bases and 0 bases, with 11 bases remaining between them. The CDR3 loop reads CASGPNYSNQPQHF. In DNA, the CDR3 is TGTGCCAGCGGGCCAAATTATAGCAATCAGCCCCAGCATTTT.

The chain has TRBV30 and TRBJ2-3; maybe TRBD2 (5 bases). V was clipped by 2 bases and J by 1 base, with 13 bases between them. The germline gives CDR1 GTSNPN, CDR2 SVGIG (reference sequence). CDR3 length: 15 amino acids. The CDR3 sequence is CAWSNSGLRTDTQYF. CDR3 DNA: TGTGCCTGGAGTAATTCTGGACTTCGCACAGATACGCAGTATTTT.

The J gene is TRBJ1-1, the V gene TRBV2; D perhaps matches TRBD1 (5 bases). Trimming took 6 bases from V and 4 from J, leaving 15 bases between them. This CDR3 region has 14 residues. CDR1 and CDR2 (germline): SNHLY, FYNNEI. CDR3 region: CASRIWLGPTEAFF. In DNA, the CDR3 is TGTGCCAGCAGGATATGGTTGGGGCCCACTGAAGCTTTCTTT.

The chain uses TRBV10-1 and TRBJ2-3, with a possible D match to TRBD2 (6 bases). Trimming took off 7 bases at V and 15 bases at J, with 17 bases between the two ends. Germline loops: CDR1 WNHNN, CDR2 SYGVQD (reference sequence). This CDR3 comprises 11 residues. This CDR3 reads CASTQGDSHYF. In nucleotides, the CDR3 is TGCGCCAGCACCCAAGGGGACTCCCACTATTTT.

The V call is TRBV4-2, the J call TRBJ2-7; 9 bases agree with TRBD2. CDR1 and CDR2 (germline): LGHNA, YNFKEQ. This CDR3 has 15 residues. The ends lost 0 bases at V and 3 bases at J; junction bases unmatched: 3. CDR3 residues: CASSQDLAGSYEQYF. The DNA for the CDR3 is TGTGCCAGCAGCCAAGATCTAGCGGGAAGCTACGAGCAGTACTTC.

The chain is built from TRBV7-8 and TRBJ2-1; TRBD2 matches at 9 bases. CDR3 length equals 20 residues. Germline V gene data show CDR1 as SGHVS and CDR2 as FQNEAQ. J was trimmed by 8 bases and V by 0 bases; bases with no gene match: 20. The CDR3 DNA follows: TGTGCCAGCAGCTTAGCCAACAGGGGTAGCGGGGGTATTATTTTGGATGAGCAGTTCTTC. Translating it yields CASSLANRGSGGIILDEQFF.

J is TRBJ2-7 and V is TRBV6-1; 7 nucleotides match TRBD2. The CDR3 length is 15 residues. Unmatched junction bases numbered 9, after V lost 3 bases and J lost 4 bases. Looked up from germline, CDR1 is MNHNS and CDR2 is SASEGT. CDR3 protein: CASSEVRGRSYEQYF. The CDR3 coding sequence is TGTGCCAGCAGTGAGGTACGCGGGAGAAGTTACGAGCAGTACTTC.

A single count supports this clone. The V gene is TRBV7-9, the J gene TRBJ1-4, with D unresolved. Germline CDR1 reads SEHNR; CDR2 reads FQNEAQ (reference sequence). CDR3 length equals 14 residues. V was pared by 0 bases and J by 4 bases, with 6 bases between. Here the CDR3 DNA reads TGTGCCAGCAGCTTAGCTACGGTTAATGAAAAACTGTTTTTT. As protein: CASSLATVNEKLFF.

The V call is TRBV7-3, the J call TRBJ2-7; 9 bases line up with TRBD2. V lost 1 base to trimming and J lost 3 bases; unmatched junction nucleotides: 4. This CDR3 is built from 15 residues. Germline assignment: CDR1 SGHTA and CDR2 FQGTGA. This chain's CDR3 is CASSLMAGGVYEQYF. CDR3 DNA: TGTGCCAGCAGCTTAATGGCGGGAGGGGTCTACGAGCAGTACTTC.

J is TRBJ1-1 and V is TRBV11-2; the D gene is possibly TRBD1 (6 bases). The germline gives CDR1 SGHAT, CDR2 FQNNGV. This CDR3 spans 15 amino acids. The V end was cut by 0 bases, the J end by 1 base, with 9 bases between. CDR3 sequence reads: CASSLDLRGNTEAFF. The CDR3 coding sequence is TGTGCCAGCAGCTTAGACCTCAGGGGGAACACTGAAGCTTTCTTT.

The chain has TRBV5-1 and TRBJ2-2; 11 nucleotides agree with TRBD2. Germline CDR1 SGHRS, CDR2 YFSETQ. This CDR3 is 15 amino acids long. Unmatched junction bases numbered 0, after V lost 4 bases and J lost 1 base. This chain's CDR3 is CASSGTSGNTGELFF. As DNA, the CDR3 is TGCGCCAGCAGCGGGACTAGCGGGAACACCGGGGAGCTGTTTTTT.

The chain carries TRBV11-2 and TRBJ2-3; no firm D call. The germline gives CDR1 SGHAT, CDR2 FQNNGV. The CDR3 consists of 15 residues. The V end lost 2 bases, the J end lost 0 bases, and 9 bases lay between the germline ends. The CDR3 sequence: CASSLSPFSTDTQYF. DNA of the CDR3: TGTGCCAGCAGCTTATCCCCGTTTAGCACAGATACGCAGTATTTT.

The chain has TRBV19 and TRBJ2-1, with 10 positions matching TRBD2. CDR1 is LNHDA, CDR2 SQIVND, per germline (reference sequence). The CDR3 has 17 amino acids. J was trimmed by 7 bases and V by 3 bases; bases with no gene match: 12. In DNA, the CDR3 is TGTGCCAGTAGTATCGGGATGGTAGCGGGAGGTGGAAATGAGCAGTTCTTC. Residues: CASSIGMVAGGGNEQFF.

In DNA form, the CDR3 reads TGTGCCAGCAGCCAAGATTGGGCTAGCGGGAGATGGGCAGATACGCAGTATTTT. This sequence encodes CASSQDWASGRWADTQYF. The chain recombines TRBV14 with TRBJ2-3, with 10 bases aligning to TRBD2. Germline-derived CDR1 and CDR2 are SGHDN and FVKESK. The CDR3 has 18 residues. The J segment lost 4 bases and the V segment lost 0 bases, leaving 10 bases of the junction unmatched.